The 4 T cell receptor beta chains presented below share a single source sample, sequenced in a study of blood T cell repertoires in COVID-19. Produced via immunoSEQ multiplex PCR; TCRdb's table is partial and in-frame only. The sample has 80,000 to 100,000 clones, 74% seen once. The sequenced sample was peripheral blood. The receptors stem from a man between 65 and 85 years old with COVID-19, enrolled during active disease.

The J gene is TRBJ1-6, the V gene TRBV4-1, with TRBD1 as a possible D gene (5 bases). Germline-derived CDR1 and CDR2 are MGHRA and YSYEKL. This CDR3 is 16 amino acids long. The V gene lost 4 bases and the J gene lost 7 bases, with 17 bases spanning the gap. In DNA form, the CDR3 reads TGCGCCAGCAGCCCCGGAATGGCTCGGGGGAATTCACCCCTCCACTTT. Protein sequence: CASSPGMARGNSPLHF.

The rearrangement joins TRBV7-3 to TRBJ2-2; D is possibly TRBD2 (7 bases). Germline loops: CDR1 SGHTA, CDR2 FQGTGA. Trimming took 5 bases from V and 3 from J, leaving 16 bases between them. CDR3 length: 16 residues. This CDR3 reads CASSPGASGYTGELFF. CDR3 bases: TGTGCCAGCAGCCCAGGGGCTAGCGGATACACCGGGGAGCTGTTTTTT.

The chain carries TRBV19 and TRBJ1-4; tentative D call: TRBD1 (5 bases). This CDR3 is built from 15 residues. The germline V gene has CDR1 LNHDA and CDR2 SQIVND (reference sequence). V was trimmed by 7 bases and J by 0 bases, leaving 12 bases between them. In nucleotides, the CDR3 is TGTGCCAGTAAGGTACGGGGGGCAACTAATGAAAAACTGTTTTTT. Protein product: CASKVRGATNEKLFF.

This clone is a singleton in its sample. This chain links TRBV9 with TRBJ2-1, with TRBD2 as a possible D gene (6 bases). CDR3 length: 16 amino acids. Germline V gene lookup returns CDR1 SGDLS and CDR2 YYNGEE. V lost 1 base and J 2 bases, leaving 13 bases between the germline ends. The CDR3 loop is CASSVTGRGAYNEQFF. CDR3 in DNA: TGTGCCAGCAGCGTAACCGGGAGAGGGGCCTACAATGAGCAGTTCTTC.